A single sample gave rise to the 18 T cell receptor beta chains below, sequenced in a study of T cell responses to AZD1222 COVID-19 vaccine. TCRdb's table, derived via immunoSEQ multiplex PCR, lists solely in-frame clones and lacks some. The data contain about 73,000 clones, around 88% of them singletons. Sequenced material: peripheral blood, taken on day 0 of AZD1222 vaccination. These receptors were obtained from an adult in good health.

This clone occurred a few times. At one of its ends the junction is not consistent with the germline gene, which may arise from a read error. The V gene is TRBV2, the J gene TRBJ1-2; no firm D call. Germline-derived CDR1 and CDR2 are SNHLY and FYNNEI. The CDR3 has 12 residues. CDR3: CASSQSQYSPGF. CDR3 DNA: TGTGCCAGCAGCCAAAGCCAGTATAGCCCAGGCTTC. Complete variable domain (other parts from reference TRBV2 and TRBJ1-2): EPEVTQTPSHQVTQMGQEVILRCVPISNHLYFYWYRQILGQKVEFLVSFYNNEISEKSEIFDDQFSVERPDGSNFTLKIRSTKLEDSAMYFCASSQSQYSPGFGSGTRLTVV.

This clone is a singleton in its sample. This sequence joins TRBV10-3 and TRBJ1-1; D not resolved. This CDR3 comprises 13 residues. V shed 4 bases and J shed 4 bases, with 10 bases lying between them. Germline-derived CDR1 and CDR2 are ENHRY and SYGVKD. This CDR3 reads CAISASLGTEAFF. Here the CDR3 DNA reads TGTGCCATCAGTGCCTCATTAGGCACTGAAGCTTTCTTT.

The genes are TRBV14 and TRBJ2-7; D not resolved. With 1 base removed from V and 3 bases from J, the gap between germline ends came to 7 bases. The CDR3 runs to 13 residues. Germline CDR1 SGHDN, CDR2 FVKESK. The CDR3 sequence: CASSQGGSYEQYF. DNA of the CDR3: TGTGCCAGCAGCCAAGGCGGAAGCTACGAGCAGTACTTC.

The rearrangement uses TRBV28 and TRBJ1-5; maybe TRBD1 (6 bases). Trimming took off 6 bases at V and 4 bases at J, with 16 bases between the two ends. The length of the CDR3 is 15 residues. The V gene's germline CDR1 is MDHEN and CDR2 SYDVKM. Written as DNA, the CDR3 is TGTGCCAGCAGCTCGGGGCAGGGGCAAAATCAGCCCCAGCATTTT. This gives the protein CASSSGQGQNQPQHF. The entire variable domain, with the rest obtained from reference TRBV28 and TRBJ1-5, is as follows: DVKVTQSSRYLVKRTGEKVFLECVQDMDHENMFWYRQDPGLGLRLIYFSYDVKMKEKGDIPEGYSVSREKKERFSLILESASTNQTSMYLCASSSGQGQNQPQHFGDGTRLSIL.

CDR3 in amino acids: CASSVGQGSRYNEQFF. CDR3 nucleotide sequence: TGTGCCAGCAGCGTAGGACAGGGTTCTAGATACAATGAGCAGTTCTTC. V gene TRBV9 combines with J gene TRBJ2-1, with 7 bases aligning to TRBD1. This CDR3 comprises 16 residues. Germline V CDR1 and CDR2: SGDLS, YYNGEE. V dropped 0 bases and J dropped 4; count of bases not matched to a gene: 7.

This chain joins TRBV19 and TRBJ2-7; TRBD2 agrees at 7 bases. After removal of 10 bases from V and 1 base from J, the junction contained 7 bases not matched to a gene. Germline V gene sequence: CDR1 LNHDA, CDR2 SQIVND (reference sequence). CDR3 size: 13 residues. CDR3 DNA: TGTGCCACTCACGGGGGGACTTCCTACGAGCAGTACTTC. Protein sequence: CATHGGTSYEQYF.

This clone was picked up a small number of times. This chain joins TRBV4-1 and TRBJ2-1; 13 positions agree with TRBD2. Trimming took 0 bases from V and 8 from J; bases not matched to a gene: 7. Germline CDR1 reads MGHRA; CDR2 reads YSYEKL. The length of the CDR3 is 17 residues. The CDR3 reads CASSQEELAGGPHEQFF. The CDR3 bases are TGCGCCAGCAGCCAAGAGGAACTAGCGGGAGGGCCGCATGAGCAGTTCTTC.

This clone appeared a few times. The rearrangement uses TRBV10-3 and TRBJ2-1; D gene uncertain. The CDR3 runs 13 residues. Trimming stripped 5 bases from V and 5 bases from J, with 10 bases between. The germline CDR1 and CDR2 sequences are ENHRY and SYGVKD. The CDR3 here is CAISRIENNEQFF. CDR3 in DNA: TGTGCCATCAGTCGAATTGAGAACAATGAGCAGTTCTTC.

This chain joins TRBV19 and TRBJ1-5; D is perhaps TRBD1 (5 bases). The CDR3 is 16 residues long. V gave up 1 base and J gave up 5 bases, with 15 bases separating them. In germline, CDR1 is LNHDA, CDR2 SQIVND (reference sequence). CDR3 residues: CASSIGVYGADQPQHF. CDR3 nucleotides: TGTGCCAGTAGTATAGGTGTTTACGGGGCGGATCAGCCCCAGCATTTT.

The CDR3 DNA reads as TGTGCCAGCAGCCCCGACAGGGGGAAGGGGACCCAGTACTTC. Amino acids: CASSPDRGKGTQYF. The chain has TRBV5-6 and TRBJ2-5; 9 nucleotides match TRBD1. Germline loops: CDR1 SGHDT, CDR2 YYEEEE. The CDR3 consists of 14 residues. V shed 4 bases, J shed 7 bases, and the junction held 8 bases outside the gene matches. Full variable domain (outside the CDR3, taken from reference TRBV5-6 and TRBJ2-5): DAGVTQSPTHLIKTRGQQVTLRCSPKSGHDTVSWYQQALGQGPQFIFQYYEEEERQRGNFPDRFSGHQFPNYSSELNVNALLLGDSALYLCASSPDRGKGTQYFGPGTRLLVL.

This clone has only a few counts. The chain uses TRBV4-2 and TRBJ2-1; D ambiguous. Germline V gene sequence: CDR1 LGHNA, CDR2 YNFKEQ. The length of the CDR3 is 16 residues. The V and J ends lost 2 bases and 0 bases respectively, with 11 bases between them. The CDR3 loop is CASSQHSPSSYNEQFF. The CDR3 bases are TGTGCCAGCAGCCAACATAGCCCGAGCTCCTACAATGAGCAGTTCTTC.

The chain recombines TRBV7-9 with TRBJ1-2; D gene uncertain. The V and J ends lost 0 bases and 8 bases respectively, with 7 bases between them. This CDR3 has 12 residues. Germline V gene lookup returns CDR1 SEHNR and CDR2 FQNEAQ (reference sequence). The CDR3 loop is CASSLAGDGYTF. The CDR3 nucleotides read TGTGCCAGCAGCTTAGCGGGAGACGGCTACACCTTC.

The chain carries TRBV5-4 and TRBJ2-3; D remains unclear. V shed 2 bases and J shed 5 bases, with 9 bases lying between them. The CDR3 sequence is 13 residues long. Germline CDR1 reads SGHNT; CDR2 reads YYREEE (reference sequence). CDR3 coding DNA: TGTGCCAGCAGCTTTCTGGGTGGAGATACGCAGTATTTT. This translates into CASSFLGGDTQYF.

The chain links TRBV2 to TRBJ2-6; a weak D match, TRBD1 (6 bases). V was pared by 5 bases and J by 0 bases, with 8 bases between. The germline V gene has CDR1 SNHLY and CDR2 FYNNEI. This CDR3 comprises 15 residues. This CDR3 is CASSSGDSGANVLTF. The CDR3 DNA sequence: TGTGCCAGCAGTTCAGGGGACTCTGGGGCCAACGTCCTGACTTTC.

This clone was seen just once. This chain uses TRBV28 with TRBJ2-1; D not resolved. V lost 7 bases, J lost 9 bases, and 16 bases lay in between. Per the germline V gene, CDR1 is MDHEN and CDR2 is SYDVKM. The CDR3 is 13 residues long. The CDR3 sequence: CASTPGPLGEQFF. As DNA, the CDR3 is TGTGCCAGCACCCCGGGCCCCCTGGGTGAGCAGTTCTTC.

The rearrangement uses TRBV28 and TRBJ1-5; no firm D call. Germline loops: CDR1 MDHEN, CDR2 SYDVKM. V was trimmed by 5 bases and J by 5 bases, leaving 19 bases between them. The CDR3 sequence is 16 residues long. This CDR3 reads CASSPLPSNGHQPQHF. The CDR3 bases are TGTGCCAGCAGTCCCCTCCCAAGCAATGGCCATCAGCCCCAGCATTTT.

The CDR3 is CASSLRQGLSGNTIYF. The CDR3 region has the DNA TGTGCCAGCAGCTTAAGGCAGGGGTTATCTGGAAACACCATATATTTT. This chain links TRBV7-2 with TRBJ1-3; a possible D gene is TRBD1 (6 bases). The CDR3 runs 16 residues. Germline V gene lookup returns CDR1 SGHTA and CDR2 FQGNSA. The germline V and J ends were trimmed by 2 bases and 1 base, with 12 bases remaining between them.

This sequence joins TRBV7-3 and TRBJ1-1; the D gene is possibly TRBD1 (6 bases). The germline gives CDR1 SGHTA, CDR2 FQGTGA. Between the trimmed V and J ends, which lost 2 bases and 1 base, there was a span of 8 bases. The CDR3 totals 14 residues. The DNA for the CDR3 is TGTGCCAGCAGCTTACAGGGACAGAACACTGAAGCTTTCTTT. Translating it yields CASSLQGQNTEAFF. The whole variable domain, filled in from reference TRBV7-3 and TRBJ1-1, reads GAGVSQTPSNKVTEKGKYVELRCDPISGHTALYWYRQSLGQGPEFLIYFQGTGAADDSGLPNDRFFAVRPEGSVSTLKIQRTERGDSAVYLCASSLQGQNTEAFFGQGTRLTVV.